Following are 28 T cell receptor beta chains from one sample sequenced in a study of blood T cell repertoires in COVID-19. Here immunoSEQ multiplex PCR was the method, and the copy in TCRdb shows in-frame clones only, minus some. Of 85,000 to 100,000 clones in the sample, about four fifths are singletons; the top ten hold 15% to 20%. What was sequenced was peripheral blood. The receptors were gathered from a woman of 80 years or more with active or convalescent COVID-19.

This chain uses TRBV5-4 with TRBJ2-3; 16 bases are a match to TRBD2. The CDR3 covers 17 residues. Germline CDR1 SGHNT, CDR2 YYREEE (reference sequence). J was trimmed by 5 bases and V by 3 bases; bases with no gene match: 6. The CDR3 DNA sequence: TGTGCCAGCAGCTCGGGACTAGCGGGAGGGGGGAAAGATACGCAGTATTTT. This sequence encodes CASSSGLAGGGKDTQYF.

The genes are TRBV5-1 and TRBJ2-1; tentative D call: TRBD2 (5 bases). Trimming took off 5 bases at V and 9 bases at J, with 12 bases between the two ends. Germline CDR1 is SGHRS and CDR2 is YFSETQ. CDR3 length: 12 amino acids. The CDR3 spells CASRERVGEQFF. DNA of the CDR3: TGCGCCAGCAGGGAGAGGGTAGGTGAGCAGTTCTTC.

The rearrangement joins TRBV4-2 to TRBJ2-3; 10 nucleotides line up with TRBD2. Germline lookup yields CDR1 LGHNA and CDR2 YNFKEQ. This CDR3 contains 17 residues. Losses at the gene ends were 0 bases for V and 2 bases for J; bases not matched to a gene: 5. The CDR3 loop reads CASSQEWLAGDTDTQYF. The CDR3, as DNA: TGTGCCAGCAGCCAAGAATGGCTAGCGGGGGACACAGATACGCAGTATTTT.

The chain joins TRBV29-1 to TRBJ2-1; 9 nucleotides match TRBD2. Germline CDR1 SQVTM, CDR2 ANQGSEA. The trim removed 0 bases at V and 4 bases at J, leaving 7 bases unmatched. The CDR3 runs 16 residues. This CDR3 reads CSVEDPGTSSYNEQFF. The DNA of the CDR3 is TGCAGCGTTGAAGATCCCGGGACTAGCAGTTACAATGAGCAGTTCTTC.

The chain combines TRBV20-1 with TRBJ2-5; D is uncertain. Germline CDR1 is DFQATT and CDR2 is SNEGSKA (reference sequence). This CDR3 has 10 residues. This CDR3 is CSAQLETQYF. The DNA of the CDR3 is TGCAGCGCCCAACTAGAGACCCAGTACTTC.

The chain is built from TRBV24-1 and TRBJ2-3, with a weak D call TRBD2 (6 bases). CDR3 length: 13 residues. Trimming stripped 9 bases from V and 0 bases from J, with 9 bases between. Germline-derived CDR1 and CDR2 are KGHDR and SFDVKD. The CDR3 here is CATASDSTDTQYF. DNA of the CDR3: TGTGCCACCGCTAGCGATAGCACAGATACGCAGTATTTT.

This clone is a singleton in its sample. DNA for the CDR3: TGTGCCAGCAGTTATTCCGGGACAGGGGGTGGAAAAGCTTTCTTT. Its protein is CASSYSGTGGGKAFF. This chain connects TRBV6-5 to TRBJ1-1, with TRBD1 matching over 11 bases. The CDR3 covers 15 residues. Germline loops: CDR1 MNHEY, CDR2 SVGAGI. With 3 bases clipped from V and 9 bases from J, the junction kept 9 bases outside the gene matches.

CDR3 amino acids: CASSGGSGNTDTQYF. The DNA of the CDR3 is TGTGCCAGCAGCGGAGGGAGCGGGAACACAGATACGCAGTATTTT. This chain connects TRBV9 to TRBJ2-3; 7 bases line up with TRBD2. With V trimmed by 3 bases and J by 2 bases, 6 bases remained unmatched. Germline CDR1 reads SGDLS; CDR2 reads YYNGEE. The CDR3 is made up of 15 amino acids.

The V and J genes are TRBV27 and TRBJ2-7; D might be TRBD1 (5 bases). Germline CDR1 and CDR2: MNHEY and SMNVEV (reference sequence). This CDR3 comprises 15 residues. Trimming stripped 4 bases from V and 2 bases from J, with 15 bases between. DNA for the CDR3: TGTGCCAGCAGTTCCCGGCCAGGGAAAACCTACGAGCAGTACTTC. Protein: CASSSRPGKTYEQYF.

This clone was found once. The CDR3 DNA reads TGTGCCAGCAGCGGGACAGGGACAGGGGGCTACACCTTC. This sequence encodes CASSGTGTGGYTF. This chain uses TRBV12-3 or TRBV12-4 with TRBJ1-2; 9 nucleotides match TRBD1. J lost 8 bases, V lost 6 bases, and 7 bases had no gene match. This CDR3 has 13 amino acids.

The chain recombines TRBV2 with TRBJ2-5, with a tentative D call TRBD1 (8 bases). In germline, CDR1 is SNHLY, CDR2 FYNNEI. This CDR3 is 16 amino acids long. The V end lost 0 bases, the J end lost 5 bases, and 16 bases lay between the germline ends. CDR3 in DNA: TGTGCCAGCAGTGAAGCGTGGACAGGGACTACCGAGACCCAGTACTTC. Translating it yields CASSEAWTGTTETQYF. The complete variable domain, with remaining parts taken from reference TRBV2 and TRBJ2-5, reads EPEVTQTPSHQVTQMGQEVILRCVPISNHLYFYWYRQILGQKVEFLVSFYNNEISEKSEIFDDQFSVERPDGSNFTLKIRSTKLEDSAMYFCASSEAWTGTTETQYFGPGTRLLVL.

V usage is TRBV6-4 and J usage is TRBJ1-1, with 9 bases identical to TRBD1. The germline V gene has CDR1 MRHNA and CDR2 SNTAGT. CDR3 length: 13 amino acids. V gave up 5 bases and J gave up 8 bases; unmatched junction bases: 6. DNA of the CDR3: TGTGCCAGCAGTAAAGAACAGGGGGCAGAAGCTTTCTTT. Protein sequence: CASSKEQGAEAFF.

The chain combines TRBV4-3 with TRBJ2-2, with D unresolved. Trimming pared 0 bases from V and 1 base from J, leaving 12 bases between. The length of the CDR3 is 17 residues. CDR1 is LGHNA, CDR2 YSLEER, per germline. Here the CDR3 reads CASSQEEQALNTGELFF. The CDR3 DNA sequence: TGCGCCAGCAGCCAAGAGGAGCAAGCTTTGAACACCGGGGAGCTGTTTTTT.

The gene calls are TRBV5-1 and TRBJ2-2; 8 bases map to TRBD2. The CDR3 has 15 residues. The ends lost 0 bases at V and 7 bases at J; junction bases unmatched: 5. CDR1 is SGHRS and CDR2 is YFSETQ in the germline V gene. The DNA of the CDR3 is TGCGCCAGCAGCTTGGAACTAGCGGCTGGCGGGGAGCTGTTTTTT. It is translated as CASSLELAAGGELFF.

The chain has TRBV19 and TRBJ2-1; 12 bases line up with TRBD1. Germline V gives CDR1 LNHDA, CDR2 SQIVND (reference sequence). The CDR3 totals 15 residues. The V gene end was trimmed by 5 bases and the J gene end by 9 bases; junction bases not matched to a gene: 8. The CDR3 reads CASSPAGTGGLEQFF. DNA of the CDR3: TGTGCCAGTAGTCCAGCCGGGACAGGGGGCCTTGAGCAGTTCTTC.

This clone was seen a few times. V usage is TRBV7-8 and J usage is TRBJ1-1; a weak D match, TRBD1 (5 bases). V lost 2 bases and J 5 bases, leaving 15 bases between the germline ends. CDR1 and CDR2 (germline): SGHVS, FQNEAQ. The CDR3 has 15 amino acids. CDR3 protein: CASSLSQGIGTEAFF. The CDR3 nucleotides are TGTGCCAGCAGCTTAAGCCAGGGAATTGGTACTGAAGCTTTCTTT.

The rearrangement joins TRBV27 to TRBJ1-4; 7 bases line up with TRBD1. Germline values: CDR1 MNHEY, CDR2 SMNVEV (reference sequence). V lost 6 bases and J lost 7; bases outside the gene matches: 5. The CDR3 runs 13 residues. Written as DNA, the CDR3 is TGTGCCAGCAGCCTACAGGGGAGTGAAAAACTGTTTTTT. It is translated as CASSLQGSEKLFF.

CDR3 loop: CATWDRANTGELFF. For the CDR3, the DNA is TGTGCCACCTGGGACAGGGCGAACACCGGGGAGCTGTTTTTT. This chain links TRBV28 with TRBJ2-2; 9 nucleotides align to TRBD1. Per the germline V gene, CDR1 is MDHEN and CDR2 is SYDVKM. This CDR3 has 14 amino acids. Germline trimming cut 10 bases from V and 0 bases from J; bases unmatched to any gene: 3.

This clone was observed once. The chain carries TRBV4-1 and TRBJ1-6; 8 bases align to TRBD1. V dropped 1 base and J dropped 5; count of bases not matched to a gene: 1. Germline assignment: CDR1 MGHRA and CDR2 YSYEKL. This CDR3 contains 15 residues. The CDR3 DNA is TGCGCCAGCAGCCAAGGACAGGGGAATAATTCACCCCTCCACTTT. This gives the protein CASSQGQGNNSPLHF.

This clone appeared a few times. The rearrangement joins TRBV4-2 to TRBJ1-4; no clear D gene. In germline, CDR1 is LGHNA, CDR2 YNFKEQ. This CDR3 is 17 amino acids long. V lost 3 bases, J lost 2 bases, and 16 bases lay in between. CDR3 sequence reads: CASSQTPWPGTNEKLFF. CDR3 nucleotide sequence: TGTGCCAGCAGCCAGACCCCCTGGCCGGGTACTAATGAAAAACTGTTTTTT.

The V gene is TRBV10-3, the J gene TRBJ2-1, with 8 nucleotides matching TRBD2. The CDR3 is 14 amino acids. Per the germline V gene, CDR1 is ENHRY and CDR2 is SYGVKD. Trimming at V came to 6 bases and at J to 3 bases, leaving 4 bases not matched to a gene. CDR3 sequence: CAISSGLDYNEQFF. DNA of the CDR3: TGTGCCATCAGCTCGGGACTAGACTACAATGAGCAGTTCTTC.

The genes are TRBV11-2 and TRBJ2-1, with 8 bases aligning to TRBD1. V lost 5 bases, J lost 4 bases, and 10 bases stayed unmatched. The CDR3 covers 16 residues. CDR1 and CDR2 from the germline V gene are SGHAT and FQNNGV. CDR3 nucleotide sequence: TGTGCCAGCAGCCCGAATGCAGGGGGCGGGTACAATGAGCAGTTCTTC. It encodes CASSPNAGGGYNEQFF. The whole variable domain, remainder taken from reference TRBV11-2 and TRBJ2-1, is EAGVAQSPRYKIIEKRQSVAFWCNPISGHATLYWYQQILGQGPKLLIQFQNNGVVDDSQLPKDRFSAERLKGVDSTLKIQPAKLEDSAVYLCASSPNAGGGYNEQFFGPGTRLTVL.

The chain combines TRBV7-2 with TRBJ1-2; possibly TRBD1 for D (5 bases). CDR1 is SGHTA and CDR2 is FQGNSA in the germline V gene. V was shortened by 5 bases and J by 4 bases, with 11 bases between the two germline ends. The CDR3 covers 13 residues. The CDR3 bases are TGTGCCAGCAGCCTCCAGGGTTCCTATGGCTACACCTTC. It is translated as CASSLQGSYGYTF.

This clone occurred once. The rearrangement joins TRBV6-2 or TRBV6-3 to TRBJ2-1, with 15 bases identical to TRBD2. V was pared by 4 bases and J by 5 bases, with 9 bases of the junction left unmatched. The germline V gene has CDR1 MNHEY and CDR2 SVGEGT. The CDR3 runs 18 residues. The CDR3 bases are TGTGCCAGCAGTTCTCCGCCCGGGACTAGCGGGAGGAACAATGAGCAGTTCTTC. It encodes CASSSPPGTSGRNNEQFF.

The gene calls are TRBV20-1 and TRBJ2-5, with TRBD1 identical over 8 bases. Trimming cost V 4 bases and J 7 bases; bases outside gene matches: 11. Germline V gives CDR1 DFQATT, CDR2 SNEGSKA (reference sequence). CDR3 size: 14 residues. The DNA for the CDR3 is TGCAGTGCTACTGATACCGGACAGGGTTGGACCCAGTACTTC. Encoded protein: CSATDTGQGWTQYF.

The V and J genes are TRBV6-2 or TRBV6-3 and TRBJ2-2; maybe TRBD2 (6 bases). The germline V gene encodes CDR1 MNHEY and CDR2 SVGEGT. V was cut by 5 bases and J by 5 bases, with 15 bases left in between. The CDR3 sequence is 15 residues long. CDR3 nucleotide sequence: TGTGCCAGCAGTGTGCGACTAGTGGGGACCGGGGAGCTGTTTTTT. Translated, it gives CASSVRLVGTGELFF.

This chain links TRBV28 with TRBJ1-6, with TRBD1 as a possible D gene (5 bases). The germline gives CDR1 MDHEN, CDR2 SYDVKM. The length of the CDR3 is 14 residues. Trimming removed 7 bases from V and 6 bases from J, with 13 bases in between. CDR3 DNA sequence: TGTGCCAGCATCCAGGGTGAGCCTAATTCACCCCTCCACTTT. Protein product: CASIQGEPNSPLHF.

This clone was detected once. DNA for the CDR3: TGTGCCAGCAGCCACACCCGGACAGCCATAATACGTGAAGCTTTCTTT. It yields the protein CASSHTRTAIIREAFF. The rearrangement joins TRBV7-8 to TRBJ1-1; possible D gene TRBD1, 6 bases. The germline gives CDR1 SGHVS, CDR2 FQNEAQ. CDR3 length: 16 amino acids. V lost 5 bases, J lost 7 bases, and 23 bases lay in between.